The present T cell receptor (beta chain) was sequenced within a study of blood T cell repertoires in COVID-19. The V gene's germline CDR1 is LNHDA and CDR2 SQIVND (reference sequence). V was pared by 8 bases and J by 5 bases, with 16 bases between. CDR3 size: 13 residues. The repertoire was sequenced with immunoSEQ multiplex PCR; TCRdb's copy has only in-frame clones and lacks some. The sample consists of 200,000 or so clones, approximately 80% of them appearing once. This clone was seen more than once but under ten times. The receptor was derived from a woman at least 80 years old with acute or convalescent COVID-19. V usage is TRBV19 and J usage is TRBJ2-7; D might be TRBD2 (6 bases). Material: peripheral blood. CDR3 region: CASSRTILDEQYF. CDR3 sequence (DNA): TGTGCCAGTTCGAGGACTATCCTAGACGAGCAGTACTTC.